The clone carrying this T cell receptor beta chain was counted a few times. Its target is unknown. The CDR3 is 15 residues long. Germline V gene data show CDR1 as SGHDN and CDR2 as FVKESK. The ends lost 0 bases at V and 5 bases at J; junction bases unmatched: 5. TCRdb passed the 5' RACE reads through MiXCR, listing each CDR3 protein once. The data contain about 200,000 distinct CDR3 sequences, about 16% of them singletons. This specimen belongs to a study of identical twins. General study points: Twin pairs had excess sharing that was weaker in beta out-of-frame sequences.

These data were also reused for a study on T cells expressing NK-cell markers.

The chain employs TRBV14 and TRBJ1-1, with 8 bases aligning to TRBD1. This receptor was taken from a young woman in good health. The specimen sequenced was CD8+ T cells sorted from blood. The chain's CDR3 is CASSQEGWTGTEAFF. The CDR3 DNA sequence: TGTGCCAGCAGCCAAGAAGGCTGGACAGGGACTGAAGCTTTCTTT.